This TCR beta chain derives from a study of technical replicates of blood from a few donors. TCRdb's copy holds only in-frame clones and misses some; the assay was immunoSEQ multiplex PCR. The sample shows over 10,000 clones, around 93% of them seen only once. Germline trimming cut 6 bases from V and 5 bases from J; bases unmatched to any gene: 7. CDR3 length: 15 amino acids. Germline CDR1 is SNHLY and CDR2 is FYNNEI. This clonotype was sampled from a human donor in good health. Sample: PBMCs. This rearrangement joins TRBV2 to TRBJ2-1; 10 nucleotides match TRBD1. The CDR3, as DNA: TGTGCCAGCAGAACGGGACAGGGGACCAACAATGAGCAGTTCTTC. Translating it yields CASRTGQGTNNEQFF.